A single sample is the source of the 29 T cell receptor beta chains below, sequenced in a study of shared clonotypes between healthy human individuals (dated by TCRdb to 2020 to 2021). For the CD8 naive samples, CD45RO-negative cells were positively selected for CCR7, yielding a CD45RA+CCR7+ population from which TemRA cells were excluded. The library was produced with the immunoSEQ multiplex PCR assay. Imported from immuneACCESS, the table was reduced by TCRdb to in-frame sequences with V and J called. These copies leave out some clones; in studies compared against another copy, an unresolved V gene accounts for under half, and the cause of the remainder is not known. This sample lists nearly 2 million clones; roughly 95% were detected once. The ten largest clones represent around 1% of the sample. Sequences were obtained from naive CD8+ T cells sorted from blood. Taken with the paper, the label for cell subset or site translates to: CD45RA+CCR7+. Every receptor here comes from a man aged 18 to 30 in good health.

Only one count was recorded for this clone. This rearrangement joins TRBV19 to TRBJ2-2, with no clear D. V gave up 7 bases and J gave up 3 bases, with 9 bases separating them. The CDR3 extends over 13 amino acids. The germline V gene has CDR1 LNHDA and CDR2 SQIVND (reference sequence). The CDR3 DNA follows: TGTGCCAGTACGGCCCCGGACACCGGGGAGCTGTTTTTT. Translating it yields CASTAPDTGELFF.

In this sample, this clone turned up once. This chain links TRBV30 with TRBJ1-1; no clear D gene. Trimming pared 2 bases from V and 3 bases from J, leaving 10 bases between. This CDR3 spans 13 amino acids. Germline CDR1 and CDR2: GTSNPN and SVGIG (reference sequence). DNA of the CDR3: TGTGCCTGGAGTTCAGTTGGTGACACTGAAGCTTTCTTT. Protein product: CAWSSVGDTEAFF.

This sequence joins TRBV2 and TRBJ2-7, with 8 bases matching TRBD1. In germline, CDR1 is SNHLY, CDR2 FYNNEI. V trimming: 2 bases; J trimming: 6 bases; junction bases outside the gene matches: 9. CDR3 length: 15 amino acids. The CDR3 loop is CASSEYIQGAREQYF. For the CDR3, the DNA is TGTGCCAGCAGTGAATATATCCAGGGGGCGCGCGAGCAGTACTTC.

V and J are TRBV6-1 and TRBJ1-5, with 8 positions matching TRBD1. The CDR3 is made up of 16 amino acids. The V segment lost 4 bases and the J segment 5 bases; nucleotides outside the gene matches: 10. The germline gives CDR1 MNHNS, CDR2 SASEGT. CDR3 sequence: CASSVMDRALDQPQHF. CDR3 in DNA: TGTGCCAGCAGTGTAATGGACAGGGCATTGGATCAGCCCCAGCATTTT.

J is TRBJ2-7 and V is TRBV6-1; tentative D call: TRBD1 (6 bases). The CDR3 loop spans 14 amino acids. Trimming removed 10 bases from V and 5 bases from J, with 21 bases in between. Germline V gene data show CDR1 as MNHNS and CDR2 as SASEGT. The DNA of the CDR3 is TGTGCCACGACTCCTTTCGTAGAGGGGGACGAGCAGTACTTC. Residues: CATTPFVEGDEQYF.

CDR3 residues: CATSRAPGLADSSYEQYF. CDR3 coding DNA: TGTGCCACCAGCAGAGCCCCGGGACTAGCCGACAGCTCCTACGAGCAGTACTTC. This chain connects TRBV15 to TRBJ2-7; 9 bases agree with TRBD2. The V gene end was trimmed by 1 base and the J gene end by 0 bases; junction bases not matched to a gene: 10. The CDR3 spans 18 residues. Germline CDR1 reads LNHNV; CDR2 reads YYDKDF (reference sequence).

The chain links TRBV7-8 to TRBJ1-1; D perhaps matches TRBD1 (6 bases). The V end was cut by 5 bases, the J end by 2 bases, with 15 bases between. This CDR3 comprises 15 residues. CDR1 is SGHVS, CDR2 FQNEAQ, per germline. The CDR3 bases are TGTGCCAGCAGCCTCTCGCAGGGACATAACACTGAAGCTTTCTTT. Translating gives CASSLSQGHNTEAFF. Looking up the rest from reference TRBV7-8 and TRBJ1-1 gives the full variable domain: GAGVSQSPRYKVAKRGQDVALRCDPISGHVSLFWYQQALGQGPEFLTYFQNEAQLDKSGLPSDRFFAERPEGSVSTLKIQRTQQEDSAVYLCASSLSQGHNTEAFFGQGTRLTVV.

The J gene is TRBJ2-1, the V gene TRBV6-5; D unclear. CDR1 is MNHEY, CDR2 SVGAGI, per germline. The CDR3 runs 15 residues. V gave up 5 bases and J gave up 2 bases, with 13 bases separating them. The DNA of the CDR3 is TGTGCCAGCAGTCCTCCTGCGGCTACCTACAATGAGCAGTTCTTC. Protein product: CASSPPAATYNEQFF.

The chain uses TRBV12-2 and TRBJ2-7. TRBV12-2 is assigned pseudogene status. This CDR3 spans 16 amino acids. The chain's CDR3 is CASRPSDGRPTYEQYF. In DNA, the CDR3 is TGTGCAAGTCGCCCTTCGGACGGAAGACCCACCTACGAGCAGTACTTC.

The chain carries TRBV11-2 and TRBJ2-3; unclear D gene. This CDR3 is 12 amino acids long. Germline V lookup: CDR1 SGHAT, CDR2 FQNNGV. Trimming took off 5 bases at V and 7 bases at J, with 10 bases between the two ends. This CDR3 is CASSQPRNTQYF. The CDR3 DNA reads TGTGCCAGCAGCCAACCCCGAAATACGCAGTATTTT.

The chain links TRBV19 to TRBJ1-5, with 8 positions matching TRBD1. CDR1 LNHDA and CDR2 SQIVND come from the germline V gene (reference sequence). This CDR3 region has 16 residues. Trimming removed 4 bases from V and 0 bases from J; junction bases left unmatched: 5. The chain's CDR3 is CASSTSTGDSNQPQHF. Written as DNA, the CDR3 is TGTGCCAGTAGTACCTCGACAGGGGATAGCAATCAGCCCCAGCATTTT.

The chain carries TRBV5-5 and TRBJ2-7; D may be TRBD1 (5 bases). CDR1 and CDR2 from the germline V gene are SGHKS and YYEKEE (reference sequence). The V gene lost 5 bases and the J gene lost 2 bases, with 11 bases spanning the gap. CDR3 length: 13 residues. The CDR3 reads CASSTAGTYEQYF. For the CDR3, the DNA is TGTGCCAGCAGTACAGCAGGGACCTACGAGCAGTACTTC.

The V and J genes are TRBV25-1 and TRBJ2-1, with D unresolved. Deletions cut 5 bases from V and 9 bases from J, with 8 bases between. Germline V gene data show CDR1 as MGHDK and CDR2 as SYGVNS. This CDR3 is 11 amino acids long. CDR3 amino acids: CASSPQSEQFF. CDR3 nucleotide sequence: TGTGCCAGCAGTCCCCAGAGTGAGCAGTTCTTC.

The V gene is TRBV27, the J gene TRBJ2-1, with 9 bases aligning to TRBD2. CDR1 MNHEY and CDR2 SMNVEV come from the germline V gene (reference sequence). CDR3 length: 16 residues. J was trimmed by 7 bases and V by 2 bases; bases with no gene match: 9. The CDR3, as DNA: TGTGCCAGCAGTTTACTGGCGACTAGCGGCCCAAATGAGCAGTTCTTC. Encoded protein: CASSLLATSGPNEQFF.

The chain couples TRBV19 to TRBJ2-1; D is uncertain. CDR3 length equals 15 residues. Germline assignment: CDR1 LNHDA and CDR2 SQIVND (reference sequence). The V end lost 5 bases, the J end lost 0 bases, and 11 bases lay between the germline ends. CDR3 sequence reads: CASSWTDGSYNEQFF. In nucleotides, the CDR3 is TGTGCCAGTAGTTGGACCGATGGCTCCTACAATGAGCAGTTCTTC.

This chain links TRBV19 with TRBJ2-2; D is possibly TRBD1 (5 bases). Trimming took 3 bases from V and 0 from J, leaving 11 bases between them. CDR1 LNHDA and CDR2 SQIVND come from the germline V gene (reference sequence). The CDR3 extends over 16 amino acids. The chain's CDR3 is CASSMDGHSNTGELFF. The DNA of the CDR3 is TGTGCCAGTAGTATGGATGGACACTCGAACACCGGGGAGCTGTTTTTT.

The V call is TRBV9, the J call TRBJ2-3; D is unclear. This CDR3 contains 11 residues. Trimming removed 3 bases at V and 5 bases at J, with 4 bases between. Germline CDR1 reads SGDLS; CDR2 reads YYNGEE. The CDR3 nucleotides read TGTGCCAGCAGCGCTCGAGATACGCAGTATTTT. Encoded protein: CASSARDTQYF.

The V and J genes are TRBV5-1 and TRBJ1-1; maybe TRBD1 (6 bases). V dropped 4 bases and J dropped 9 bases, with 19 bases sitting between them. CDR1 is SGHRS and CDR2 is YFSETQ in the germline V gene. This CDR3 spans 14 amino acids. CDR3 DNA sequence: TGCGCCAGCAGCCCTACCGGGACACGACCTAAAGCTTTCTTT. Translated: CASSPTGTRPKAFF.

This clone was counted a single time. The chain uses TRBV6-5 and TRBJ2-1; D unresolved. Trimming left V 5 bases short and J 3 bases short, with 8 bases between. Germline CDR1 reads MNHEY; CDR2 reads SVGAGI. CDR3 length equals 13 residues. CDR3: CASSDSDYNEQFF. DNA of the CDR3: TGTGCCAGCAGTGATTCCGACTACAATGAGCAGTTCTTC.

Of note for this clone: This same CDR3 is encoded by further DNA sequences in the sample. This sequence joins TRBV27 and TRBJ2-7; D gene uncertain. CDR3 length: 13 amino acids. Germline lookup yields CDR1 MNHEY and CDR2 SMNVEV (reference sequence). Between the trimmed V and J ends, which lost 0 bases and 4 bases, there was a span of 7 bases. CDR3 loop: CASSLSLGYEQYF. The CDR3, as DNA: TGTGCCAGCAGTTTATCGTTAGGATACGAGCAGTACTTC.

The chain uses TRBV10-3 and TRBJ2-1, with 8 positions matching TRBD2. V lost 10 bases and J lost 4; bases outside the gene matches: 6. This CDR3 comprises 13 residues. The V gene's germline CDR1 is ENHRY and CDR2 SYGVKD. CDR3 in DNA: TGTGCCACGCGGGGGGAATCTTACAATGAGCAGTTCTTC. Its translation is CATRGESYNEQFF.

This chain links TRBV4-1 with TRBJ2-5, with D tentatively TRBD2 (5 bases). Looked up from germline, CDR1 is MGHRA and CDR2 is YSYEKL. Trimming left V 4 bases short and J 0 bases short, with 15 bases between. CDR3 length equals 16 residues. This CDR3 reads CASSPQPGGYQETQYF. DNA of the CDR3: TGCGCCAGCAGCCCCCAGCCAGGCGGGTACCAAGAGACCCAGTACTTC.

In DNA form, the CDR3 reads TGTGCCAGTAGGCTTGGTTTGCAGTCAAGCTCCTACAATGAGCAGTTCTTC. Translation gives CASRLGLQSSSYNEQFF. The V gene is TRBV19, the J gene TRBJ2-1; D gene ambiguous. Germline-derived CDR1 and CDR2 are LNHDA and SQIVND (reference sequence). There are 17 residues in the CDR3. Trimming shortened V by 6 bases and J by 0 bases, and 18 bases separated the two germline ends.

CDR3 protein: CASSPSTDPFLDEQFF. The CDR3 DNA is TGCGCCAGCAGCCCTTCGACTGACCCCTTTTTGGATGAGCAGTTCTTC. This chain connects TRBV4-3 to TRBJ2-1; D is ambiguous. V was shortened by 4 bases and J by 8 bases, with 21 bases between the two germline ends. CDR1 is LGHNA, CDR2 YSLEER, per germline. CDR3 size: 16 residues.

The chain is built from TRBV4-2 and TRBJ1-1, with D hard to call. CDR1 and CDR2 from the germline V gene are LGHNA and YNFKEQ. V shed 8 bases and J shed 0 bases, with 13 bases lying between them. CDR3 size: 14 residues. CDR3 nucleotides: TGTGCCAGCTCCCTCGGAGACCTGAACACTGAAGCTTTCTTT. It encodes CASSLGDLNTEAFF.

The J gene is TRBJ2-7, the V gene TRBV5-6; possibly TRBD2 for D (5 bases). Trimming removed 4 bases from V and 6 bases from J, with 20 bases in between. Germline V gene sequence: CDR1 SGHDT, CDR2 YYEEEE. CDR3 length equals 15 residues. The CDR3 is CASSPEDGLLAEQYF. CDR3 in DNA: TGTGCCAGCAGCCCAGAGGACGGTCTCCTAGCCGAGCAGTACTTC. Filled out from reference TRBV5-6 and TRBJ2-7, the complete variable domain reads DAGVTQSPTHLIKTRGQQVTLRCSPKSGHDTVSWYQQALGQGPQFIFQYYEEEERQRGNFPDRFSGHQFPNYSSELNVNALLLGDSALYLCASSPEDGLLAEQYFGPGTRLTVT.

This clone was seen a single time. The rearrangement uses TRBV15 and TRBJ2-2; D call uncertain. The germline CDR1 and CDR2 sequences are LNHNV and YYDKDF (reference sequence). Trimming left V 0 bases short and J 1 base short, with 9 bases between. CDR3 length: 16 amino acids. The CDR3 DNA follows: TGTGCCACCAGCAGAGACCCCGACGGGAACACCGGGGAGCTGTTTTTT. As protein: CATSRDPDGNTGELFF.

This sequence joins TRBV6-5 and TRBJ2-3; TRBD1 matches 10 bases. The CDR3 runs 15 residues. Germline V gene lookup returns CDR1 MNHEY and CDR2 SVGAGI. V lost 5 bases, J lost 0 bases, and 2 bases stayed unmatched. CDR3 DNA: TGTGCCAGCAGTAAGACAGGGGGCAGCACAGATACGCAGTATTTT. This gives the protein CASSKTGGSTDTQYF.

V usage is TRBV7-9 and J usage is TRBJ2-7; no firm D call. CDR1 and CDR2 (germline): SEHNR, FQNEAQ (reference sequence). V was cut by 6 bases and J by 0 bases, with 12 bases left in between. The CDR3 loop spans 14 amino acids. In DNA, the CDR3 is TGTGCCAGCAGTTCTGGTGAGAGCTCCTACGAGCAGTACTTC. Translating it yields CASSSGESSYEQYF.